This T cell receptor beta chain was observed in a study of cytomegalovirus exposure and HLA in healthy donors. While the first cohort had several hundred subjects, the donors belonged to the separate validation cohort of over a hundred subjects. Germline V CDR1 and CDR2: MDHEN, SYDVKM. The CDR3 runs to 14 residues. V dropped 2 bases and J dropped 2 bases, with 8 bases sitting between them. The data were produced by immunoSEQ multiplex PCR, yet TCRdb's version contains in-frame clones alone and is incomplete. The profile covers fewer than 350,000 clones, with 88% appearing a single time and about 0.9% taken by the ten largest.

The chain joins TRBV28 to TRBJ2-3, with D perhaps TRBD2 (6 bases). The sequence came from a woman aged 18-29 years in good health and CMV-seronegative. The source material was PBMCs. CDR3 nucleotide sequence: TGTGCCAGCAGTTTACAACTAGCCACAGATACGCAGTATTTT. Encoded protein: CASSLQLATDTQYF.